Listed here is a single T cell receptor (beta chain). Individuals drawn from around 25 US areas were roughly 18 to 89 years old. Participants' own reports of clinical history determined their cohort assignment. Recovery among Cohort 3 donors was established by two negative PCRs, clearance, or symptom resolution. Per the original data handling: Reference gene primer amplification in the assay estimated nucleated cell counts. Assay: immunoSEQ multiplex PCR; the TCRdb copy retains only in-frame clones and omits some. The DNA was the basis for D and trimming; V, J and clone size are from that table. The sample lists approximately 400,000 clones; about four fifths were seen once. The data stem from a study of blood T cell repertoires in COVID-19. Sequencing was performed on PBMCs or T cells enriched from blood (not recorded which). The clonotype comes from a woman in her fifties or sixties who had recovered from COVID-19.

The CDR3 protein is CASSTPEGAGYTF. CDR3 nucleotides: TGCGCCAGCAGCACCCCCGAGGGGGCTGGCTACACCTTC. The gene calls are TRBV5-1 and TRBJ1-2, with 7 bases that match TRBD1. The CDR3 runs to 13 residues. J gave up 7 bases and V 4 bases, and 7 bases lay outside the gene matches. Germline-derived CDR1 and CDR2 are SGHRS and YFSETQ.